Shown below are 12 T cell receptor beta chains from a single sample sequenced in a study of graft-versus-host responses after intestinal transplantation. Profiling relied on immunoSEQ multiplex PCR, and the TCRdb table lists in-frame clones only, not all of them. The data contain tens of thousands of clones, around 90% of them seen just once; the ten biggest clones take up 2.3%. Sample: PBMCs, taken around 320 days after intestinal transplant. Every receptor here comes from a human patient who received an intestinal transplant, so some T cells may come from the graft donor.

This clone was seen a single time. Other DNA sequences in this specimen translate into the identical CDR3. The chain joins TRBV10-3 to TRBJ1-4, with 8 bases identical to TRBD1. Germline V gives CDR1 ENHRY, CDR2 SYGVKD. V shed 10 bases, J shed 5 bases, and the junction held 9 bases outside the gene matches. The CDR3 contains 14 residues. CDR3 nucleotide sequence: TGTGCCACCAAAACTGGGACAGGAAATGAAAAACTGTTTTTT. It yields the protein CATKTGTGNEKLFF.

About this clone: Mismatch with germline at one junction end may stem from a read error. Other DNA sequences in this specimen translate into the identical CDR3. The chain is built from TRBV9 and TRBJ1-1, with D possibly matching TRBD1 (6 bases). Looked up from germline, CDR1 is SGDLS and CDR2 is YYNGEE. The length of the CDR3 is 14 residues. CDR3: CASSVAGGGAEAFF. In nucleotides, the CDR3 is TGTGCCAGCAGCGTAGCGGGAGGGGGGGCTGAAGCCTTCTTT.

CDR3 loop: CSVDKGTGNTGELFF. In nucleotides, the CDR3 is TGCAGCGTTGATAAGGGTACAGGGAACACCGGGGAGCTGTTTTTT. The chain links TRBV29-1 to TRBJ2-2; weak D call: TRBD1 (5 bases). This CDR3 spans 15 amino acids. V was shortened by 3 bases and J by 1 base, with 12 bases between the two germline ends. The germline V gene encodes CDR1 SQVTM and CDR2 ANQGSEA.

V usage is TRBV2 and J usage is TRBJ2-1; D unresolved. The CDR3 length is 10 residues. Deletions cut 4 bases from V and 9 bases from J, with 4 bases between. Germline values: CDR1 SNHLY, CDR2 FYNNEI. The CDR3 spells CASSGVEQFF. The CDR3 region has the DNA TGTGCCAGCAGTGGGGTTGAGCAGTTCTTC.

The rearrangement links TRBV7-3 to TRBJ2-7; D may be TRBD2 (5 bases). Germline V gene data show CDR1 as SGHTA and CDR2 as FQGTGA. V was clipped by 0 bases and J by 3 bases, with 9 bases between them. This CDR3 spans 14 amino acids. The CDR3 spells CASSLTGTSYEQYF. The CDR3 region has the DNA TGTGCCAGCAGCTTAACCGGAACTAGCTACGAGCAGTACTTC.

The chain recombines TRBV5-1 with TRBJ1-2; D is unclear. Germline V gives CDR1 SGHRS, CDR2 YFSETQ. V was cut by 0 bases and J by 8 bases, with 14 bases left in between. The CDR3 loop spans 14 amino acids. In DNA form, the CDR3 reads TGCGCCAGCAGCTTGGCGGTTGGGCTAGGAGGCTACACCTTC. Its translation: CASSLAVGLGGYTF.

V is TRBV6-5 and J is TRBJ1-5; D not certain. From germline, CDR1 is MNHEY and CDR2 SVGAGI. This CDR3 comprises 12 residues. V was pared by 2 bases and J by 2 bases, with 1 base between. CDR3 loop: CASSYGNQPQHF. The CDR3 coding sequence is TGTGCCAGCAGTTACGGCAATCAGCCCCAGCATTTT.

The V gene is TRBV25-1, the J gene TRBJ2-7; tentative D call: TRBD2 (6 bases). Germline lookup yields CDR1 MGHDK and CDR2 SYGVNS. V gave up 3 bases and J gave up 4 bases, with 13 bases separating them. The CDR3 extends over 14 amino acids. The CDR3 sequence is CASSEGRGLYEQYF. The DNA of the CDR3 is TGTGCCAGCAGTGAGGGTCGGGGGTTATACGAGCAGTACTTC.

CDR3 bases: TGCAGCGTTGAATTGCGGGGGATGAACACTGAAGCTTTCTTT. It encodes CSVELRGMNTEAFF. The J gene is TRBJ1-1, the V gene TRBV29-1, with TRBD1 as a possible D gene (5 bases). The CDR3 contains 14 residues. Germline loops: CDR1 SQVTM, CDR2 ANQGSEA. The germline V and J ends were trimmed by 2 bases and 0 bases, with 10 bases remaining between them.

V is TRBV18 and J is TRBJ2-3, with 13 bases that match TRBD2. Losses at the gene ends were 3 bases for V and 4 bases for J; bases not matched to a gene: 4. Germline CDR1 KGHSH, CDR2 LQKENI. The CDR3 covers 16 residues. The CDR3 sequence: CASSPEGLAGPDTQYF. The CDR3 bases are TGTGCCAGCTCACCGGAGGGACTAGCGGGACCAGATACGCAGTATTTT.

In its sample, this clone was seen a few times. The chain uses TRBV6-1 and TRBJ1-2, with 9 bases that match TRBD1. CDR3 length: 13 residues. Per germline, CDR1 MNHNS and CDR2 SASEGT. V lost 7 bases to trimming and J lost 8 bases; unmatched junction nucleotides: 8. Here the CDR3 reads CASTRTGEGGYTF. Here the CDR3 DNA reads TGTGCCAGCACCCGGACAGGGGAGGGAGGCTACACCTTC.

In this sample, this clone turned up a few times. The chain uses TRBV23-1 and TRBJ2-3, with 8 bases fitting TRBD2. TRBV23-1 counts as an open reading frame of uncertain function. The ends lost 3 bases at V and 1 base at J; junction bases unmatched: 0. The CDR3 contains 14 residues. The CDR3 is CASSQRGGTDTQYF. CDR3 nucleotide sequence: TGCGCCAGCAGTCAGCGGGGGGGCACAGATACGCAGTATTTT.